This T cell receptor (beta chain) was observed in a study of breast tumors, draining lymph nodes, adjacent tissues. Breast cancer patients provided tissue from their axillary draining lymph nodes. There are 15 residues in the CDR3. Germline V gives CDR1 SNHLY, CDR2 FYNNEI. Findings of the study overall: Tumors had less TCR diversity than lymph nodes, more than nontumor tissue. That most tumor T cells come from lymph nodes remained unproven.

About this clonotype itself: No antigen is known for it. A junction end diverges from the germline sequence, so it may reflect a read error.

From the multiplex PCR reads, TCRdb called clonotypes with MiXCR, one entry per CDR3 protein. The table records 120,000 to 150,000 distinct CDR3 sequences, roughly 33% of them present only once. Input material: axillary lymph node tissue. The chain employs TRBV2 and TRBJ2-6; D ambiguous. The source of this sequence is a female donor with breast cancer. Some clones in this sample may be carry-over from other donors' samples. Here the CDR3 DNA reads TGTGCCAGCAGTCAACCCCGGGCTGGGGTCAACGTCCTGACTTTC. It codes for CASSQPRAGVNVLTF.